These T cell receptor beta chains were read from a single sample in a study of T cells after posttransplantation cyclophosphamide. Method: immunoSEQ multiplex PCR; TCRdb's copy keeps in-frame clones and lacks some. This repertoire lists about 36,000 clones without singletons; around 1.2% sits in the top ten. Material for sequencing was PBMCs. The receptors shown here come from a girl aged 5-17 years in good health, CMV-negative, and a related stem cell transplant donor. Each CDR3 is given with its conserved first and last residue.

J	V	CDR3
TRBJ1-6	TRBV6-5	CASRVGGSPLHF
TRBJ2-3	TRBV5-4	CASSQDRVSTDTQYF
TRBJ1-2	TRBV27	CASSSIRVGYGYTF
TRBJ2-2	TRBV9	CASSSPGGAGPYTGELFF
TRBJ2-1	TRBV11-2	CASRDSSGPWEQFF
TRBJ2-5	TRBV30	CAWSAPTGAWETQYF
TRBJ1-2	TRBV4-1	CASSLSEDRGWGYTF
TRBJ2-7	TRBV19	CASSIYGTGVSYEQYF
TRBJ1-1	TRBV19	CASSIWGGDTEAFF
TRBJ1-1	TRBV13	CASSQGGLNTEAFF
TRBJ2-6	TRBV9	CASSPRGTSSGANVLTF
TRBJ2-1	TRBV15	CATSRASLTYNEQFF
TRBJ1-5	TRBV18	CASSPGTGSSNQPQHF
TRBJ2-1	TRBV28	CASAPPRESTVLQFF
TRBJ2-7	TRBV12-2	CASRQSTGLLPYEQYF
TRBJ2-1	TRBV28	CASSFQGVGSNEQFF
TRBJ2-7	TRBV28	CASTQNPSEQYF